The 12 T cell receptor beta chains in this list originate from one sample, sequenced in a study of blood T cell repertoires in COVID-19. Sequencing used immunoSEQ multiplex PCR; TCRdb keeps in-frame clones, though not all of them. Here the sample spans roughly 73,000 clones, 75% to 85% being singletons. The sample consisted of peripheral blood. Receptor source: a woman aged 70-85 years with acute or convalescent COVID-19.

This clone was seen many times. The V call is TRBV12-1, the J call TRBJ1-1. TRBV12-1 is a known pseudogene. This CDR3 is 17 amino acids long. DNA of the CDR3: TGTGCCAGCAGCCTTATCCAGTCCGCCCCCGGCGACTCTGAAGCTTTCTTT. Its protein is CASSLIQSAPGDSEAFF.

The chain uses TRBV5-1 and TRBJ2-1; 9 bases line up with TRBD2. Trimming at V came to 0 bases and at J to 12 bases, leaving 4 bases not matched to a gene. Germline CDR1 and CDR2: SGHRS and YFSETQ. CDR3 length: 13 amino acids. The CDR3: CASSLARSGRQFF. The CDR3 DNA sequence: TGCGCCAGCAGCTTGGCCCGTAGCGGGAGGCAGTTCTTC.

The chain couples TRBV19 to TRBJ2-5; 8 bases map to TRBD2. Unmatched junction bases numbered 4, after V lost 6 bases and J lost 1 base. Germline loops: CDR1 LNHDA, CDR2 SQIVND (reference sequence). The CDR3 is 14 amino acids. The CDR3 protein is CASSGRGGQETQYF. DNA of the CDR3: TGTGCCAGTAGCGGGAGGGGAGGCCAAGAGACCCAGTACTTC.

This clone was detected a few times. The chain joins TRBV27 to TRBJ1-1; possibly TRBD1 for D (5 bases). Germline V gene sequence: CDR1 MNHEY, CDR2 SMNVEV (reference sequence). Trimming removed 3 bases from V and 3 bases from J, with 14 bases in between. The CDR3 length is 15 residues. The CDR3 bases are TGTGCCAGCAGTTTCTCAAGAGAAGGGGACACTGAAGCTTTCTTT. It translates to CASSFSREGDTEAFF.

J is TRBJ1-1 and V is TRBV18; D is undetermined. The CDR3 consists of 12 residues. Germline CDR1 and CDR2: KGHSH and LQKENI. Trimming removed 3 bases from V and 3 bases from J, with 5 bases in between. Written as DNA, the CDR3 is TGTGCCAGCTCACCCCGAGACACTGAAGCTTTCTTT. Translating it yields CASSPRDTEAFF.

The chain has TRBV2 and TRBJ2-1; D remains unclear. The CDR3 is 13 residues long. Trimming shortened V by 4 bases and J by 0 bases, and 4 bases separated the two germline ends. Germline-derived CDR1 and CDR2 are SNHLY and FYNNEI. The CDR3 here is CASSVRSYNEQFF. The CDR3 DNA sequence: TGTGCCAGCAGTGTCCGCTCCTACAATGAGCAGTTCTTC. Complete variable domain (other parts from reference TRBV2 and TRBJ2-1): EPEVTQTPSHQVTQMGQEVILRCVPISNHLYFYWYRQILGQKVEFLVSFYNNEISEKSEIFDDQFSVERPDGSNFTLKIRSTKLEDSAMYFCASSVRSYNEQFFGPGTRLTVL.

The chain carries TRBV30 and TRBJ2-3; 10 bases map to TRBD2. After removal of 3 bases from V and 3 bases from J, the junction contained 6 bases not matched to a gene. The CDR3 covers 15 residues. Germline V CDR1 and CDR2: GTSNPN, SVGIG (reference sequence). This CDR3 is CAWRASGSGTDTQYF. The CDR3 DNA reads as TGTGCCTGGAGGGCTAGCGGGAGCGGGACAGATACGCAGTATTTT.

The chain uses TRBV28 and TRBJ2-7; 12 bases align to TRBD2. CDR1 MDHEN and CDR2 SYDVKM come from the germline V gene. The CDR3 is 17 amino acids. The trim removed 7 bases at V and 6 bases at J, leaving 16 bases unmatched. The CDR3 reads CASTSRTGLAGKVEQYF. The CDR3 bases are TGTGCCAGCACTTCTCGAACAGGACTAGCGGGAAAGGTCGAGCAGTACTTC.

This chain connects TRBV6-6 to TRBJ1-2; 7 positions match TRBD1. V shed 6 bases and J 6 bases; nucleotides not matched to a gene: 7. The CDR3 is 13 amino acids. The V gene's germline CDR1 is MNHNY and CDR2 SVGAGI (reference sequence). In nucleotides, the CDR3 is TGTGCCAGCAGCCTTGACAGGGCCCATGGCTACACCTTC. Translating it yields CASSLDRAHGYTF.

The CDR3 loop is CAGRGSGTTGELFF. Written as DNA, the CDR3 is TGCGCCGGGAGAGGGAGCGGGACCACCGGGGAGCTGTTTTTT. The chain uses TRBV10-2 and TRBJ2-2; 7 bases are a match to TRBD2. The CDR3 has 14 residues. After removal of 11 bases from V and 4 bases from J, the junction contained 10 bases not matched to a gene. Germline V gene sequence: CDR1 WSHSY, CDR2 SAAADI.

The V gene is TRBV28, the J gene TRBJ1-2; D perhaps matches TRBD1 (6 bases). CDR3 length: 16 residues. The germline V gene has CDR1 MDHEN and CDR2 SYDVKM. Trimming shortened V by 7 bases and J by 0 bases, and 18 bases separated the two germline ends. CDR3: CASISRGIPSNYGYTF. The CDR3 bases are TGTGCCAGCATCTCTAGGGGGATACCCTCTAACTATGGCTACACCTTC.

This chain connects TRBV5-1 to TRBJ2-1; 7 bases agree with TRBD1. Per the germline V gene, CDR1 is SGHRS and CDR2 is YFSETQ. This CDR3 comprises 15 residues. V was clipped by 4 bases and J by 14 bases; unmatched bases: 18. The CDR3 protein is CASSLSVLGSQGEFF. The CDR3 bases are TGCGCCAGCAGCCTAAGTGTACTTGGGTCCCAGGGGGAGTTCTTC.